One sample yielded the 17 T cell receptor beta chains listed below, sequenced in a study of CD8 T cells in Susac syndrome (dated by TCRdb to 2018 to 2020). The library was obtained by the immunoSEQ multiplex PCR assay. RNA was extracted using the RNeasy kit, and about 0.45 to 1 ug of the RNA was reverse transcribed with random hexamers. TCRdb applied fastp at Q25 and MiXCR to the public reads, then kept only in-frame beta chains. Records with the same CDR3 protein are collapsed into one entry carrying the most frequent genes and DNA. The sample data list 150,000 to 250,000 distinct CDR3 sequences, and 90% to 95% of these were observed just once. The ten largest make up about 0.087% of the sample. The specimen sequenced was CD4+ T cells from PBMCs. These receptors were collected from a human donor with multiple sclerosis.

The chain has TRBV18 and TRBJ2-3, with 8 bases identical to TRBD1. The ends lost 5 bases at V and 2 bases at J; junction bases unmatched: 6. CDR1 is KGHSH and CDR2 is LQKENI in the germline V gene. The CDR3 is made up of 15 amino acids. In DNA form, the CDR3 reads TGTGCCAGCTCATCCAGGACAGGGACCACAGATACGCAGTATTTT. Its protein product is CASSSRTGTTDTQYF.

This rearrangement joins TRBV29-1 to TRBJ2-1; D gene unclear. Germline CDR1 is SQVTM and CDR2 is ANQGSEA. Trimming stripped 6 bases from V and 4 bases from J, with 16 bases between. The CDR3 is 14 residues long. The CDR3 DNA sequence: TGCAGCGTCTCCCATTGGGTCTCTTACAATGAGCAGTTCTTC. Translating gives CSVSHWVSYNEQFF.

The chain recombines TRBV7-9 with TRBJ1-1, with TRBD1 as a possible D gene (5 bases). In germline, CDR1 is SEHNR, CDR2 FQNEAQ (reference sequence). The CDR3 length is 12 residues. The V gene lost 4 bases and the J gene lost 7 bases, with 10 bases spanning the gap. As DNA, the CDR3 is TGTGCCAGCAGCTCCGGGACGGATGAAGCTTTCTTT. Encoded protein: CASSSGTDEAFF.

This chain connects TRBV12-3 or TRBV12-4 to TRBJ2-5, with D tentatively TRBD1 (5 bases). V shed 5 bases and J shed 8 bases, with 9 bases lying between them. The CDR3 loop spans 11 amino acids. The CDR3 loop is CASSLQGTQYF. CDR3 in DNA: TGTGCCAGCAGTCTTCAGGGAACCCAGTACTTC.

This clonotype came up once. The rearrangement links TRBV27 to TRBJ1-5; no clear D. The CDR3 has 12 residues. Germline V CDR1 and CDR2: MNHEY, SMNVEV (reference sequence). V lost 5 bases, J lost 7 bases, and 9 bases lay in between. In DNA, the CDR3 is TGTGCCAGCAGTAGCGGGGAGCAGCCCCAGCATTTT. It specifies CASSSGEQPQHF.

This rearrangement joins TRBV9 to TRBJ1-5; D remains unclear. The V gene's germline CDR1 is SGDLS and CDR2 YYNGEE. This CDR3 comprises 15 residues. V shed 0 bases and J shed 3 bases, with 10 bases lying between them. The CDR3 loop reads CASSVDGQPNQPQHF. CDR3 DNA: TGTGCCAGCAGCGTAGACGGGCAGCCCAATCAGCCCCAGCATTTT.

This clonotype has a single count. The chain uses TRBV29-1 and TRBJ2-5; the D call may be TRBD1 or TRBD2 (5 bases each). The CDR3 loop spans 14 amino acids. The ends were cut back, 6 bases at V and 5 bases at J, with 19 bases in the middle. From germline, CDR1 is SQVTM and CDR2 ANQGSEA. CDR3 in DNA: TGCAGCGTCTACAGGACGGGAACTACGGAGACCCAGTACTTC. Protein product: CSVYRTGTTETQYF.

This clonotype was seen just once. The rearrangement joins TRBV3-1 to TRBJ2-1; D is ambiguous. Trimming shortened V by 3 bases and J by 10 bases, and 13 bases separated the two germline ends. This CDR3 has 13 residues. Germline V gene lookup returns CDR1 LGHDT and CDR2 YNNKEL (reference sequence). The CDR3 loop reads CASSQTSQGEQFF. The CDR3 coding sequence is TGTGCCAGCAGCCAGACCAGCCAAGGAGAGCAGTTCTTC.

This rearrangement joins TRBV24-1 to TRBJ2-3; 13 bases are a match to TRBD2. V trimming: 7 bases; J trimming: 0 bases; junction bases outside the gene matches: 3. CDR1 is KGHDR, CDR2 SFDVKD, per germline. This CDR3 is built from 16 residues. The chain's CDR3 is CATRGTSGISTDTQYF. The CDR3 DNA follows: TGTGCCACCAGGGGGACTAGCGGGATTAGCACAGATACGCAGTATTTT.

V and J are TRBV7-3 and TRBJ2-2, with 9 bases fitting TRBD2. Germline V gene data show CDR1 as SGHTA and CDR2 as FQGTGA. With 6 bases clipped from V and 6 bases from J, the junction kept 8 bases outside the gene matches. This CDR3 is built from 15 residues. This CDR3 is CASRGREGPAGELFF. The CDR3 region has the DNA TGTGCCAGCAGAGGGCGGGAGGGCCCCGCCGGGGAGCTGTTTTTT.

The rearrangement links TRBV20-1 to TRBJ1-1; tentative D call: TRBD1 (6 bases). The CDR3 has 13 residues. Germline V CDR1 and CDR2: DFQATT, SNEGSKA (reference sequence). V was clipped by 5 bases and J by 5 bases, with 15 bases between them. This chain's CDR3 is CSAQTGGRTEAFF. DNA of the CDR3: TGCAGTGCTCAGACAGGTGGGAGGACTGAAGCTTTCTTT.

This chain uses TRBV20-1 with TRBJ2-7, with D hard to call. Germline CDR1 is DFQATT and CDR2 is SNEGSKA (reference sequence). The V and J ends lost 1 base and 5 bases respectively, with 9 bases between them. The CDR3 covers 12 residues. CDR3 region: CSARGGIHEQYF. In DNA, the CDR3 is TGCAGTGCTAGAGGTGGGATCCACGAGCAGTACTTC.

The V and J genes are TRBV30 and TRBJ1-2; D not certain. CDR3 size: 12 residues. V lost 0 bases, J lost 4 bases, and 6 bases lay in between. Germline V gives CDR1 GTSNPN, CDR2 SVGIG (reference sequence). The CDR3 bases are TGTGCCTGGAGTGTTACCGTCTATGGCTACACCTTC. It translates to CAWSVTVYGYTF.

The chain carries TRBV20-1 and TRBJ2-1, with 7 positions matching TRBD2. After removal of 6 bases from V and 10 bases from J, the junction contained 3 bases not matched to a gene. The CDR3 sequence is 10 residues long. Germline loops: CDR1 DFQATT, CDR2 SNEGSKA (reference sequence). The DNA of the CDR3 is TGCAGTGCCGGGGGAGGGGAGCAGTTCTTC. The encoded protein is CSAGGGEQFF.

This chain uses TRBV9 with TRBJ2-3; TRBD2 matches at 8 bases. Germline CDR1 and CDR2: SGDLS and YYNGEE. The CDR3 totals 15 residues. With V trimmed by 4 bases and J by 2 bases, 6 bases remained unmatched. The CDR3 DNA reads TGTGCCAGCAGCACTACGACTAGCGCCACAGATACGCAGTATTTT. As protein: CASSTTTSATDTQYF.

This sequence joins TRBV6-4 and TRBJ2-6, with D uncertain. Germline V CDR1 and CDR2: MRHNA, SNTAGT. V lost 8 bases and J lost 0, with 8 bases in between. The CDR3 extends over 14 amino acids. The CDR3 sequence: CASGPGSGANVLTF. The CDR3 DNA follows: TGTGCCAGCGGCCCGGGCTCTGGGGCCAACGTCCTGACTTTC.

In DNA form, the CDR3 reads TGTGCCAGCTCACGGACTAGCGGGGGGTACAATGAGCAGTTCTTC. As protein: CASSRTSGGYNEQFF. V gene TRBV18 combines with J gene TRBJ2-1, with 14 bases identical to TRBD2. V shed 4 bases, J shed 4 bases, and the junction held 0 bases outside the gene matches. Germline V gene lookup returns CDR1 KGHSH and CDR2 LQKENI. The CDR3 spans 15 residues.